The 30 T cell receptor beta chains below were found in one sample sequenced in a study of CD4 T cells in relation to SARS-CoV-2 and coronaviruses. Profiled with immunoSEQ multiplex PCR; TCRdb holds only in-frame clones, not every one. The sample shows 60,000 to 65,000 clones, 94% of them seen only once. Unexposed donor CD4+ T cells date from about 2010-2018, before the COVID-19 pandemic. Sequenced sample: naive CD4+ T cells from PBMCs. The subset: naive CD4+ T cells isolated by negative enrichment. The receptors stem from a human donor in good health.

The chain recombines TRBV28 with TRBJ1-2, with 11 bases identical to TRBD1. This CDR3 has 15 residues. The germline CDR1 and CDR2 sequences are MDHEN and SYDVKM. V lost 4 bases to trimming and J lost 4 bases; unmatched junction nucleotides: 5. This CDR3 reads CASSWSDRGPYGYTF. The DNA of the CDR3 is TGTGCCAGCAGTTGGTCGGACAGGGGGCCCTATGGCTACACCTTC.

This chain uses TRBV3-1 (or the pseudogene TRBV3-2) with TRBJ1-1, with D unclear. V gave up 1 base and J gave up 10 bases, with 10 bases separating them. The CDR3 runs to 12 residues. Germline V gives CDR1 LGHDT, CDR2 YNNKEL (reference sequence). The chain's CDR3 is CASSQAGRLAFF. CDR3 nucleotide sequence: TGTGCCAGCAGCCAAGCAGGACGACTAGCTTTCTTT.

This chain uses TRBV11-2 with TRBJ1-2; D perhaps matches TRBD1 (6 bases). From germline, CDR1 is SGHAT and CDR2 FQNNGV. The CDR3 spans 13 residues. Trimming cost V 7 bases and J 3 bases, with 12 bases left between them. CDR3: CASTGQYYYGYTF. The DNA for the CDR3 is TGTGCCAGCACCGGACAGTATTACTATGGCTACACCTTC.

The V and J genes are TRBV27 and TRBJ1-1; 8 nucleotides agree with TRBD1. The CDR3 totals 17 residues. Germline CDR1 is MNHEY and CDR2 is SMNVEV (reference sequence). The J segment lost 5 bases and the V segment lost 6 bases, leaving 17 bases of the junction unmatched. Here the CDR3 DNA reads TGTGCCAGCAGCGGAGTAAGACCCGACAGGGGAGGGACTGAAGCTTTCTTT. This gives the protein CASSGVRPDRGGTEAFF.

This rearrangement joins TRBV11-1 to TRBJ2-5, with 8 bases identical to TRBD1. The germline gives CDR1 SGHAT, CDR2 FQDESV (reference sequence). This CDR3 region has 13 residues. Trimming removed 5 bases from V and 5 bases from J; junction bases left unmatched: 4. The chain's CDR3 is CASSKDRVETQYF. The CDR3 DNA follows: TGTGCCAGCAGCAAGGACAGGGTGGAGACCCAGTACTTC.

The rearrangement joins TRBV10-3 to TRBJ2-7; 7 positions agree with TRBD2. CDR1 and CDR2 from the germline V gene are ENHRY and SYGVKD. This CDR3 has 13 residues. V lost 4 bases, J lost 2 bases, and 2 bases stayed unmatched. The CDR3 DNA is TGTGCCATCAGTGTTCGGGGGGCCTACGAGCAGTACTTC. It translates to CAISVRGAYEQYF.

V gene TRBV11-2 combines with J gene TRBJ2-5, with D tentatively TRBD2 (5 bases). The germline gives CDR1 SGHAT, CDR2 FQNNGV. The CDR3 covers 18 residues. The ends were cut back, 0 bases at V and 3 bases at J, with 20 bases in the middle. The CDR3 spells CASSLERGWLEPKETQYF. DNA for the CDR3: TGTGCCAGCAGCTTAGAACGCGGGTGGCTGGAGCCGAAAGAGACCCAGTACTTC.

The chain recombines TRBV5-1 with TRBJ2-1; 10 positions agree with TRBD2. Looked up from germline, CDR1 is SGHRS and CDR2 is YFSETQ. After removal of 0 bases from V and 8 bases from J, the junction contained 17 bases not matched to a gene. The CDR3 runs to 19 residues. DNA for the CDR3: TGCGCCAGCAGCTTGGGCCGGGCTAGCGGGAGTATAATAGCGGATGAGCAGTTCTTC. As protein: CASSLGRASGSIIADEQFF.

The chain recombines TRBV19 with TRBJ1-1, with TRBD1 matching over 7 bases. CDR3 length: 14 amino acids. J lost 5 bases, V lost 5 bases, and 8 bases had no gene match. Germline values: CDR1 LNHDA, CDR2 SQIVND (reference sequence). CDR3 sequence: CASSAQGRGTEAFF. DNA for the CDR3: TGTGCCAGTAGTGCACAGGGGCGAGGAACTGAAGCTTTCTTT.

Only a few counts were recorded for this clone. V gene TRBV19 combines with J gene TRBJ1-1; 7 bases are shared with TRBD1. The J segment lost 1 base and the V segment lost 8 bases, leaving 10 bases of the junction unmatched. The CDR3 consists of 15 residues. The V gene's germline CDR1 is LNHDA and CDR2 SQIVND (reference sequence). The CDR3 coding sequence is TGTGCCAGTGGCCCGGAGGGGGCGAGGAACACTGAAGCTTTCTTT. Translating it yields CASGPEGARNTEAFF. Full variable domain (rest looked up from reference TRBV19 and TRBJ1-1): DGGITQSPKYLFRKEGQNVTLSCEQNLNHDAMYWYRQDPGQGLRLIYYSQIVNDFQKGDIAEGYSVSREKKESFPLTVTSAQKNPTAFYLCASGPEGARNTEAFFGQGTRLTVV.

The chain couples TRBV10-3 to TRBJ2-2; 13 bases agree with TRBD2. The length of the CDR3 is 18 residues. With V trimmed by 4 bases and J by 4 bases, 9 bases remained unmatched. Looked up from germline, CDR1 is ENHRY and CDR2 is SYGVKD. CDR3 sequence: CAISAWTSGSAGTGELFF. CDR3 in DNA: TGTGCCATCAGTGCCTGGACTAGCGGGAGTGCGGGCACCGGGGAGCTGTTTTTT.

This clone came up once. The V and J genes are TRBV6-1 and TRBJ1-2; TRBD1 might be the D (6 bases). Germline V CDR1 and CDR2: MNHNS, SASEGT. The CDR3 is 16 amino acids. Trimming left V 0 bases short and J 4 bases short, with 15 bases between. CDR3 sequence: CASSEASAGVRYGYTF. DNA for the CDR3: TGTGCCAGCAGTGAAGCGTCGGCAGGGGTGCGCTATGGCTACACCTTC.

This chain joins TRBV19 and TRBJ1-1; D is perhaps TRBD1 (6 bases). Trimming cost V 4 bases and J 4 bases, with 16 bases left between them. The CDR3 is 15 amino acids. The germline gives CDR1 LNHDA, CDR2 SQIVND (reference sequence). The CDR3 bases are TGTGCCAGTAGTAGGGGAGGACAGTTAACCACTGAAGCTTTCTTT. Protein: CASSRGGQLTTEAFF.

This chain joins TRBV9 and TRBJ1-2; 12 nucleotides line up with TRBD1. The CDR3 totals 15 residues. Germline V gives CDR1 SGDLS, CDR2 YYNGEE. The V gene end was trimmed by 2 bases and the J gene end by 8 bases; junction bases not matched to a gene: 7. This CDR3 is CASSVLLGQGAGYTF. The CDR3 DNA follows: TGTGCCAGCAGCGTTCTTTTGGGACAGGGGGCCGGCTACACCTTC.

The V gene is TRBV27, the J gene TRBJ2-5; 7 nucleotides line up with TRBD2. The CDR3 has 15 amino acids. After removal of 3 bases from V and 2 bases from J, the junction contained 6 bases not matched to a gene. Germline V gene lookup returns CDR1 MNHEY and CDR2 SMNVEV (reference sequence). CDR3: CASSLFPGGQETQYF. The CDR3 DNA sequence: TGTGCCAGCAGTTTGTTCCCGGGAGGACAAGAGACCCAGTACTTC.

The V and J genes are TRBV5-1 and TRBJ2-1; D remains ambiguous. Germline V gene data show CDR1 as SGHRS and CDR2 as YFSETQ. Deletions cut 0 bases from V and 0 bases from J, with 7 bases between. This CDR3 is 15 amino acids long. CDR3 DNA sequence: TGCGCCAGCAGCTTGGTCGGTAGCTCCTACAATGAGCAGTTCTTC. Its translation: CASSLVGSSYNEQFF.

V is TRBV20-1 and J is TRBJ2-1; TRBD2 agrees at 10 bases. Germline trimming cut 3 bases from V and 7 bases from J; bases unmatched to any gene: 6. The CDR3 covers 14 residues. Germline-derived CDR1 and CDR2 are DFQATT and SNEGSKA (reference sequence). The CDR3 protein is CSASPSGRANEQFF. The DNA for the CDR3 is TGCAGTGCTAGTCCCAGCGGGAGGGCAAATGAGCAGTTCTTC.

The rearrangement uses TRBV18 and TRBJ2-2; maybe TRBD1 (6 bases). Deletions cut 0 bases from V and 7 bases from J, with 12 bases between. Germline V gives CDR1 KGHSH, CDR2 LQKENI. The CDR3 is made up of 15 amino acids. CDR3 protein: CASSPPGQPLGELFF. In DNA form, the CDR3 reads TGTGCCAGCTCACCACCGGGACAACCCCTCGGGGAGCTGTTTTTT.

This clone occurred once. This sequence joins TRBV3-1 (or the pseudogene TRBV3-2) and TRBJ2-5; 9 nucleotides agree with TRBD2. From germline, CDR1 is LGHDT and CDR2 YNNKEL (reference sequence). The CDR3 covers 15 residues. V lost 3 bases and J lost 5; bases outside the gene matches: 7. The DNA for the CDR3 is TGTGCCAGCAGCCATGGGCTAGCGGGATTGGAGACCCAGTACTTC. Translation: CASSHGLAGLETQYF.

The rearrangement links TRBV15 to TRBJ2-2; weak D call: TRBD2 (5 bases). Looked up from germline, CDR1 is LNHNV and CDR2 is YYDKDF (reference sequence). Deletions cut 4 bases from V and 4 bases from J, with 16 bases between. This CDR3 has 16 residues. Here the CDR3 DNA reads TGTGCCACCAGCAAGAGAAGCCTGGCGGGCACCGGGGAGCTGTTTTTT. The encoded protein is CATSKRSLAGTGELFF.

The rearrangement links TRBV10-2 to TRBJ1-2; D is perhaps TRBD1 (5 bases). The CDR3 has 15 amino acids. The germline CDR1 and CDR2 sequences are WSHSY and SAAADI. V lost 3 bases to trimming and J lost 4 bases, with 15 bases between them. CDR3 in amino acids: CASSDRTRSGYGYTF. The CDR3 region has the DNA TGCGCCAGCAGTGATCGGACAAGGTCAGGCTATGGCTACACCTTC.

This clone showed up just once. The CDR3 DNA sequence: TGTGCCAGCAGCCCCACTTCGGGCTCCTACGAGCAGTACTTC. It is translated as CASSPTSGSYEQYF. This sequence joins TRBV7-3 and TRBJ2-7, with no clear D. Germline loops: CDR1 SGHTA, CDR2 FQGTGA. This CDR3 contains 14 residues. V was clipped by 5 bases and J by 0 bases, with 11 bases between them.

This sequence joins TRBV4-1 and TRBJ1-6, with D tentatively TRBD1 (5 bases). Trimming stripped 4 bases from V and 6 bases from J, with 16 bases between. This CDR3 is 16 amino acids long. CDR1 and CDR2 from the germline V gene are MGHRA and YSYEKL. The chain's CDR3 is CASSPGQRTGNSPLHF. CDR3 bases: TGCGCCAGCAGCCCCGGACAAAGGACGGGTAATTCACCCCTCCACTTT.

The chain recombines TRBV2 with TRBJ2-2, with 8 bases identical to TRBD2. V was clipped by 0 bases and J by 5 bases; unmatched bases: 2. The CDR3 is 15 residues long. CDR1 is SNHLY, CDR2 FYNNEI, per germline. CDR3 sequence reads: CASSEAAGATGELFF. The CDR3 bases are TGTGCCAGCAGTGAAGCAGCGGGAGCGACCGGGGAGCTGTTTTTT.

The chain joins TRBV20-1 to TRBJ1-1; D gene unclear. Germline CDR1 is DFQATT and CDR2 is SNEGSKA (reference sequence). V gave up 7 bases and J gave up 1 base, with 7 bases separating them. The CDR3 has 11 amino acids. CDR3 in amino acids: CSGRGNTEAFF. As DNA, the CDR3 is TGCAGTGGGCGCGGGAACACTGAAGCTTTCTTT.

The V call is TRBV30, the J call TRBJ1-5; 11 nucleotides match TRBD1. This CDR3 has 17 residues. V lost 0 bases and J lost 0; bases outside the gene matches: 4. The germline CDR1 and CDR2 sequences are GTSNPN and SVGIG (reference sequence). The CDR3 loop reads CAWSVRGTGGSNQPQHF. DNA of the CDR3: TGTGCCTGGAGTGTTCGGGGGACAGGGGGTAGCAATCAGCCCCAGCATTTT. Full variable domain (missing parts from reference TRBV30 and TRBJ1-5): SQTIHQWPATLVQPVGSPLSLECTVEGTSNPNLYWYRQAAGRGLQLLFYSVGIGQISSEVPQNLSASRPQDRQFILSSKKLLLSDSGFYLCAWSVRGTGGSNQPQHFGDGTRLSIL.

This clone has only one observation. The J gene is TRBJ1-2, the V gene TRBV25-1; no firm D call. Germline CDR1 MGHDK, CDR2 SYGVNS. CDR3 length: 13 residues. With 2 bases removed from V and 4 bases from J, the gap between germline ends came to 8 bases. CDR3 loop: CASSESNSYGYTF. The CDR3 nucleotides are TGTGCCAGCAGTGAAAGTAACTCCTATGGCTACACCTTC.

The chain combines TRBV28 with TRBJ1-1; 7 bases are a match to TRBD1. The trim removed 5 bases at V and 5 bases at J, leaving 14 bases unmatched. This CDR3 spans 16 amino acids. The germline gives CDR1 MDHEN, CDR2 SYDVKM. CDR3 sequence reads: CASSPPRTGTGTEAFF. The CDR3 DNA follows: TGTGCCAGCAGTCCCCCTCGGACAGGAACGGGAACTGAAGCTTTCTTT. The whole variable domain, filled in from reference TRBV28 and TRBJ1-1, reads DVKVTQSSRYLVKRTGEKVFLECVQDMDHENMFWYRQDPGLGLRLIYFSYDVKMKEKGDIPEGYSVSREKKERFSLILESASTNQTSMYLCASSPPRTGTGTEAFFGQGTRLTVV.

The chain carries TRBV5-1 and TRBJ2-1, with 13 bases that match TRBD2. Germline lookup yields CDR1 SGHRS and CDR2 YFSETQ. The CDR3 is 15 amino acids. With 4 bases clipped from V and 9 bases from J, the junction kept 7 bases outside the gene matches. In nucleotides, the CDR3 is TGCGCCAGCAGCCAGCCGGGACTAGCGGGACTTGAGCAGTTCTTC. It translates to CASSQPGLAGLEQFF.

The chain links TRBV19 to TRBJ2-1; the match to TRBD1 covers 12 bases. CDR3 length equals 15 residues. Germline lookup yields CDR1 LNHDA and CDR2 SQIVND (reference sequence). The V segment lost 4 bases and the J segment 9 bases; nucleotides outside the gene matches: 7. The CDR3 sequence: CASSTRDRGQGEQFF. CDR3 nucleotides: TGTGCCAGTAGTACCAGGGACAGGGGGCAAGGTGAGCAGTTCTTC.